The next 5 T cell receptor beta chains were all read from a single sample in a study of T cell responses to AZD1222 COVID-19 vaccine. The assay was immunoSEQ multiplex PCR, and TCRdb's table has in-frame clones only and misses some. The sample yields roughly 77,000 clones, roughly 90% seen once. The sample was peripheral blood, taken on day 0 of AZD1222 vaccination. These receptors were obtained from an adult in good health.

J is TRBJ2-3 and V is TRBV7-6; 9 bases match TRBD2. Trimming cost V 7 bases and J 0 bases; bases outside gene matches: 11. The CDR3 covers 17 residues. From germline, CDR1 is SGHVS and CDR2 FNYEAQ. The CDR3 nucleotides are TGTGCCAGCACACCGGTAGCGGGGGTCGCTAGCACAGATACGCAGTATTTT. Residues: CASTPVAGVASTDTQYF.

In this sample, this clone turned up a few times. The chain has TRBV5-8 and TRBJ2-5, with D possibly being TRBD2 (5 bases). The V gene's germline CDR1 is SGHTS and CDR2 YDEGEE. V lost 3 bases and J 2 bases, leaving 17 bases between the germline ends. The CDR3 runs to 16 residues. The CDR3 protein is CASSSTDPEGQETQYF. DNA of the CDR3: TGTGCCAGCAGCTCGACCGATCCTGAGGGACAAGAGACCCAGTACTTC.

This clone occurred once. V gene TRBV27 combines with J gene TRBJ1-1, with 9 bases fitting TRBD1. Germline loops: CDR1 MNHEY, CDR2 SMNVEV (reference sequence). Germline trimming cut 5 bases from V and 4 bases from J; bases unmatched to any gene: 8. The CDR3 runs to 15 residues. Here the CDR3 reads CASSGERQGVTEAFF. The DNA for the CDR3 is TGTGCCAGCAGTGGTGAGAGACAGGGGGTCACTGAAGCTTTCTTT.

The CDR3 here is CASSPWTTYGYTF. In DNA, the CDR3 is TGTGCCAGCTCACCGTGGACAACGTATGGCTACACCTTC. The chain is built from TRBV18 and TRBJ1-2; D possibly corresponds to TRBD1 (5 bases). This CDR3 is 13 amino acids long. Germline-derived CDR1 and CDR2 are KGHSH and LQKENI. V lost 3 bases, J lost 5 bases, and 10 bases lay in between.

CDR3 in amino acids: CASSPDQNSPLHF. In nucleotides, the CDR3 is TGTGCCAGCAGCCCGGACCAAAATTCACCCCTCCACTTT. The chain couples TRBV7-2 to TRBJ1-6; D remains ambiguous. The ends were cut back, 5 bases at V and 7 bases at J, with 9 bases in the middle. Germline V gene sequence: CDR1 SGHTA, CDR2 FQGNSA. The CDR3 runs to 13 residues.